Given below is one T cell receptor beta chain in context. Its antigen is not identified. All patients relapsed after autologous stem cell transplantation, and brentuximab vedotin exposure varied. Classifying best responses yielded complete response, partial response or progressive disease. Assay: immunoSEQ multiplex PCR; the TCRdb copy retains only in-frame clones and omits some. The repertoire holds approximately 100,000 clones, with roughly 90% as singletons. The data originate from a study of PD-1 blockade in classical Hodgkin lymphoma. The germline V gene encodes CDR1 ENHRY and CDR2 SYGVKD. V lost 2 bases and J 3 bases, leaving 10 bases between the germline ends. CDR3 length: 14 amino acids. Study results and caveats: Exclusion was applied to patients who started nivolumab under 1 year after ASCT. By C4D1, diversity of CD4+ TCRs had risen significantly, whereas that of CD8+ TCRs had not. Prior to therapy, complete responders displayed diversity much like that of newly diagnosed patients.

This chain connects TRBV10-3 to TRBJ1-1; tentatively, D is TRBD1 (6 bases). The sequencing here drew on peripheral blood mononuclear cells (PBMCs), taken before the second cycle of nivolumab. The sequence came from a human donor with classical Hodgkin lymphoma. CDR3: CAISEAGADTEAFF. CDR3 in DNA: TGTGCCATCAGTGAGGCAGGGGCCGACACTGAAGCTTTCTTT.